This TCR beta chain was identified in a study of long-term antiretroviral therapy in people with HIV. Study in general: Specimens dating back about a decade before the 2015 immediate-ART recommendation are the oldest included. Study results and limitations: HIV repertoires showed narrower CDR3 length ranges than controls. Every time point showed a repertoire led by clones expanded before ART.

All donors provided no fewer than one pre-ART and no fewer than two post-ART PBMC samples. The libraries were made with immunoSEQ v3.0 at survey level. This table comes from immunoSEQ multiplex PCR, and its TCRdb copy is limited to in-frame clones, with some not included. Of 20,000 to 25,000 clones in the sample, around four fifths were seen once. Concerning this clone: The antigen remains unidentified.

CDR3 length equals 13 residues. V was pared by 2 bases and J by 4 bases, with 8 bases between. Germline CDR1 and CDR2: MNHEY and SVGAGI. The rearrangement uses TRBV6-5 and TRBJ2-5; D uncertain. The starting material was unsorted PBMCs, obtained 3 years after starting antiretroviral therapy. The source is a man younger than 35 with HIV. CDR3 nucleotide sequence: TGTGCCAGCAGTTACGAGAAGGGAGAGACCCAGTACTTC. Amino acids: CASSYEKGETQYF.